This TCR beta chain was captured in a study of shared clonotypes between healthy human individuals. Profiling relied on immunoSEQ multiplex PCR, and the TCRdb table lists in-frame clones only, not all of them. Of some 2,000,000 clones listed, approximately 95% were seen once; the top ten hold roughly 1.1%. V lost 3 bases to trimming and J lost 4 bases; unmatched junction nucleotides: 8. CDR1 and CDR2 from the germline V gene are SGDLS and YYNGEE. The CDR3 length is 16 residues. Naive CD8 cells were CD45RO-negative, positively selected for CCR7, excluding terminally differentiated effector memory CD45RA+ cells. This clone was detected only once.

This chain uses TRBV9 with TRBJ2-3, with 10 bases lining up with TRBD2. This receptor was obtained from a man younger than 35 in good health. Material: naive CD8+ T cells sorted from blood. The CDR3 nucleotides are TGTGCCAGCAGCGAGGGAGCGGGGGGGCCCCCAGATACGCAGTATTTT. It codes for CASSEGAGGPPDTQYF. Supplemented by reference TRBV9 and TRBJ2-3, the full variable domain reads DSGVTQTPKHLITATGQRVTLRCSPRSGDLSVYWYQQSLDQGLQFLIQYYNGEERAKGNILERFSAQQFPDLHSELNLSSLELGDSALYFCASSEGAGGPPDTQYFGPGTRLTVL.